This is a list of T cell receptor beta chains from one sample in a study of T cells expressing NK-cell markers. One entry per CDR3 protein, without DNA, is what TCRdb gives after re-calling the 5' RACE reads. The repertoire table contains more than 250,000 distinct CDR3 sequences. The source material was blood T cells: a sorted CD56 or NKG2C T cell subset, CD4+ or CD8+ T cells, or bulk PBMC T cells (not recorded which). The origin of the receptors is a man between 18 and 29 years old in good health. The CDR3 runs from the conserved cysteine through the conserved F or W.

v_gene,j_gene,CDR3aa
TRBV24-1,TRBJ2-2,CATSAGGSRGELFF
TRBV3-1,TRBJ2-3,CASSTPSTDTQYF
TRBV29-1,TRBJ2-7,CSARRGLAGADEQYF
TRBV4-2,TRBJ2-7,CASSQVSGRAEYEQYF
TRBV12-3/TRBV12-4,TRBJ2-2,CASRPDRLTGELFF
TRBV6-5,TRBJ2-7,CASSFTLFPSSYEQYF
TRBV2,TRBJ2-5,CASSEEGGGVETQYF
TRBV12-3/TRBV12-4,TRBJ2-1,CASSTLLGSYNEQFF
TRBV9,TRBJ1-1,CASSPGVDLNTEAFF
TRBV6-4,TRBJ1-2,CASSERGQGYGYTF
TRBV12-3/TRBV12-4,TRBJ2-6,CASSRPGQTGANVLTF
TRBV5-5,TRBJ2-7,CASSSPGQGMYEQYF
TRBV29-1,TRBJ2-7,CSVSDLEGASEQYF
TRBV12-3/TRBV12-4,TRBJ2-3,CASGGGSDTQYF
TRBV6-5,TRBJ1-6,CASTRTWGVESPLHF
TRBV6-5,TRBJ1-1,CASSWRRFMNTEAFF
TRBV20-1,TRBJ2-7,CSAHDDRFREQYF
TRBV10-3,TRBJ2-2,CAITAGTTGELFF
TRBV24-1,TRBJ2-7,CATSDPLTYEQYF
TRBV5-6,TRBJ1-4,CASSFYFMREKLFF
TRBV12-3/TRBV12-4,TRBJ2-1,CASSFGAGRDNEQFF
TRBV18,TRBJ2-1,CASSPDSREEFF
TRBV21-1,TRBJ2-2,CASSRWGGYTGELFF
TRBV29-1,TRBJ2-3,CSADRGVGTDTQYF
TRBV30,TRBJ1-1,CAWNGGQGFGTEAFF
TRBV18,TRBJ2-3,CASSPGTSDTQYF
TRBV12-3/TRBV12-4,TRBJ2-2,CASSRARRNTGELFF
TRBV7-2,TRBJ1-1,CASSKWDGANTEAFF
TRBV20-1,TRBJ1-1,CSARDPDRGLMNTEAFF
TRBV2,TRBJ2-5,CASKEIGTAQETQYF
TRBV6-5,TRBJ2-7,CASSYSGTSGNYF
TRBV9,TRBJ1-1,CASSVQGQSNTEAFF
TRBV18,TRBJ1-5,CASSPQGSNQPQHF
TRBV12-3/TRBV12-4,TRBJ2-3,CASSTGTSRSQYF
TRBV4-3,TRBJ2-5,CASSQDNGGRETQYF
TRBV29-1,TRBJ2-4,CSVGGRVGDIQYF
TRBV20-1,TRBJ1-1,CREHTTGSEAFF
TRBV7-2,TRBJ2-5,CASSYLRGEGRETQYF
TRBV5-1,TRBJ2-3,CASSPSSRVTSTDTQYF
TRBV12-3/TRBV12-4,TRBJ2-1,CASRPSGSLPSEQFF
TRBV29-1,TRBJ2-1,CSARGLAGMNEQFF
TRBV3-1,TRBJ2-4,CASSLGLDIQYF
TRBV2,TRBJ2-3,CASSETESGAGDTQYF
TRBV12-2,TRBJ1-3,CASRLARAGQGPSGNTIYF
TRBV12-3/TRBV12-4,TRBJ2-2,CASKDGTGVYTGELFF
TRBV2,TRBJ2-3,CASSEGFGGTDTQYF
TRBV7-3,TRBJ2-1,CASSASGTGGRFF
TRBV5-4,TRBJ2-5,CASSLGIQETQYF
TRBV19,TRBJ1-6,CASSSDGVNSPLHF
TRBV5-1,TRBJ1-2,CASSNRGAETIYGYTF